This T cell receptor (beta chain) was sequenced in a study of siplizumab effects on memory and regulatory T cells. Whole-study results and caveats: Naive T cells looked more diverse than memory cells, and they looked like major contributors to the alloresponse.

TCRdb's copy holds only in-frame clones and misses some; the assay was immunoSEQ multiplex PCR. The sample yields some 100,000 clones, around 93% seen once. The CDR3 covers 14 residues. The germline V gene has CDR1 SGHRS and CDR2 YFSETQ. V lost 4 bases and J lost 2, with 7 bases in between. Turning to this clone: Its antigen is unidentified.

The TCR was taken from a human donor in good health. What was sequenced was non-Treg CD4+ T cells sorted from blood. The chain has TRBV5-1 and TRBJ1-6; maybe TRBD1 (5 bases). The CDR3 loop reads CASSTGAYNSPLHF. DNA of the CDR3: TGCGCCAGCAGCACAGGTGCCTATAATTCACCCCTCCACTTT.